The 16 T cell receptor beta chains below were found in one sample sequenced in a study of CD8 T cells in Susac syndrome. Random hexamers were used to reverse transcribe an amount of 0.5 to 1 ug RNA. A single record per CDR3 protein comes from TCRdb applying MiXCR to the immunoSEQ multiplex PCR reads. Of 250,000 or so distinct CDR3 sequences listed, approximately 92% are singletons. The sample taken for sequencing was CD4+ T cells from PBMCs. The receptors here all came from a human donor with multiple sclerosis.

This clonotype was seen more than once but under ten times. This rearrangement joins TRBV4-2 to TRBJ2-5, with D tentatively TRBD1 or TRBD2 (5 bases each). CDR3 length: 14 residues. CDR1 and CDR2 from the germline V gene are LGHNA and YNFKEQ. Deletions cut 5 bases from V and 1 base from J, with 11 bases between. CDR3 DNA: TGTGCCAGCAGCTCCTGGGGGTTCCAAGAGACCCAGTACTTC. This gives the protein CASSSWGFQETQYF.

The V gene is TRBV6-1, the J gene TRBJ1-5; D call uncertain. This CDR3 spans 14 amino acids. Deletions cut 7 bases from V and 4 bases from J, with 14 bases between. Germline CDR1 MNHNS, CDR2 SASEGT. CDR3 sequence: CASTPSNLNQPQHF. The CDR3 bases are TGTGCCAGCACCCCGTCGAATCTAAATCAGCCCCAGCATTTT.

V gene TRBV20-1 combines with J gene TRBJ2-1; 13 nucleotides align to TRBD2. Trimming at V came to 1 base and at J to 3 bases, leaving 0 bases not matched to a gene. The CDR3 has 15 amino acids. CDR1 and CDR2 from the germline V gene are DFQATT and SNEGSKA (reference sequence). CDR3: CSARGTSGSYNEQFF. The CDR3 region has the DNA TGCAGTGCTAGAGGGACTAGCGGGAGCTACAATGAGCAGTTCTTC.

V is TRBV19 and J is TRBJ1-5, with D hard to call. Germline CDR1 reads LNHDA; CDR2 reads SQIVND (reference sequence). Trimming removed 6 bases at V and 7 bases at J, with 16 bases between. This CDR3 region has 14 residues. The CDR3 bases are TGTGCCAGTAGACCTGGGGTAGACCCCCAGCCCCAGCATTTT. Residues: CASRPGVDPQPQHF.

J is TRBJ1-5 and V is TRBV4-1; TRBD1 matches at 10 bases. The V segment lost 3 bases and the J segment 7 bases; nucleotides outside the gene matches: 3. CDR1 MGHRA and CDR2 YSYEKL come from the germline V gene. The CDR3 sequence is 14 residues long. The CDR3 region has the DNA TGCGCCAGCAGCCAGGGGACAGGGGAACAGCCCCAGCATTTT. Its translation: CASSQGTGEQPQHF.

The chain uses TRBV5-1 and TRBJ2-5; perhaps TRBD2 as D (5 bases). The CDR3 is 16 amino acids. The V end was cut by 0 bases, the J end by 3 bases, with 15 bases between. Per the germline V gene, CDR1 is SGHRS and CDR2 is YFSETQ. The CDR3 sequence is CASSLAGRTREETQYF. CDR3 DNA sequence: TGCGCCAGCAGCTTGGCAGGACGGACTCGAGAAGAGACCCAGTACTTC.

The chain uses TRBV29-1 and TRBJ1-2; D unclear. The CDR3 is 12 amino acids. Per germline, CDR1 SQVTM and CDR2 ANQGSEA. Deletions cut 4 bases from V and 8 bases from J, with 14 bases between. As DNA, the CDR3 is TGCAGCGTTGGGTCCCCCCAGCGGGGCTACACCTTC. Translating it yields CSVGSPQRGYTF. Looking up the rest from reference TRBV29-1 and TRBJ1-2 gives the full variable domain: SAVISQKPSRDICQRGTSLTIQCQVDSQVTMMFWYRQQPGQSLTLIATANQGSEATYESGFVIDKFPISRPNLTFSTLTVSNMSPEDSSIYLCSVGSPQRGYTFGSGTRLTVV.

This clonotype was recorded only once. The chain combines TRBV12-3 or TRBV12-4 with TRBJ2-7; 8 bases line up with TRBD1. CDR3 length: 17 residues. The V and J ends lost 4 bases and 2 bases, in that order; junction bases with no gene match: 13. The CDR3 reads CASSSDPRDRGTYEQYF. CDR3 bases: TGTGCCAGCAGTTCCGACCCACGTGACAGGGGAACCTACGAGCAGTACTTC.

V and J are TRBV6-5 and TRBJ2-7; 8 bases map to TRBD2. J gave up 4 bases and V 4 bases, and 9 bases lay outside the gene matches. Per germline, CDR1 MNHEY and CDR2 SVGAGI. The CDR3 sequence is 15 residues long. CDR3 loop: CASSSGGAGAYEQYF. CDR3 nucleotide sequence: TGTGCCAGCAGTTCCGGGGGGGCAGGGGCGTACGAGCAGTACTTC.

In its sample, this clonotype was seen a few times. CDR3 sequence: CASSQDASPLHF. The CDR3 region has the DNA TGTGCCAGCAGCCAAGATGCTTCACCCCTCCACTTT. The chain has TRBV14 and TRBJ1-6, with no clear D. The CDR3 has 12 residues. Trimming took off 0 bases at V and 9 bases at J, with 3 bases between the two ends. CDR1 SGHDN and CDR2 FVKESK come from the germline V gene.

The chain is built from TRBV5-6 and TRBJ1-1, with D perhaps TRBD1 (5 bases). The CDR3 is 16 amino acids. The germline gives CDR1 SGHDT, CDR2 YYEEEE. Trimming cost V 4 bases and J 6 bases, with 22 bases left between them. CDR3 coding DNA: TGTGCCAGCAGCCCCGGGACCGGGCTAGCTGTCGCTGAAGCTTTCTTT. Translation: CASSPGTGLAVAEAFF. Complete variable domain (other parts from reference TRBV5-6 and TRBJ1-1): DAGVTQSPTHLIKTRGQQVTLRCSPKSGHDTVSWYQQALGQGPQFIFQYYEEEERQRGNFPDRFSGHQFPNYSSELNVNALLLGDSALYLCASSPGTGLAVAEAFFGQGTRLTVV.

CDR3 DNA sequence: TGTGCCACCAGTGATCCCCGACCTCCTGGTGAGCAGTTCTTC. Encoded protein: CATSDPRPPGEQFF. The chain is built from TRBV24-1 and TRBJ2-1; D unresolved. This CDR3 spans 14 amino acids. V lost 3 bases and J 9 bases, leaving 14 bases between the germline ends. Germline CDR1 KGHDR, CDR2 SFDVKD.

The chain carries TRBV2 and TRBJ1-2, with D uncertain. Trimming cost V 2 bases and J 5 bases, with 12 bases left between them. Germline CDR1 and CDR2: SNHLY and FYNNEI. CDR3 length equals 14 residues. The CDR3 region is CASSESASRYGYTF. CDR3 bases: TGTGCCAGCAGTGAATCTGCCAGCCGGTATGGCTACACCTTC.

This chain uses TRBV6-6 with TRBJ2-2; D uncertain. From germline, CDR1 is MNHNY and CDR2 SVGAGI (reference sequence). The CDR3 is made up of 14 amino acids. Deletions cut 0 bases from V and 6 bases from J, with 8 bases between. CDR3 residues: CASSYSITAGELFF. DNA for the CDR3: TGTGCCAGCAGTTACTCGATAACGGCCGGGGAGCTGTTTTTT.

This chain connects TRBV11-2 to TRBJ1-5, with 8 bases fitting TRBD1. Germline values: CDR1 SGHAT, CDR2 FQNNGV. The junction had 14 bases not matched to a gene; V was cut back by 5 bases and J by 5 bases. This CDR3 has 17 residues. The CDR3 region has the DNA TGTGCCAGCAGCCCCAGAACCGGGACAGGAAAGGATCAGCCCCAGCATTTT. It translates to CASSPRTGTGKDQPQHF.

The chain recombines TRBV5-6 with TRBJ2-7, with D possibly matching TRBD2 (5 bases). CDR1 is SGHDT, CDR2 YYEEEE, per germline. The CDR3 has 13 residues. V lost 0 bases, J lost 7 bases, and 11 bases lay in between. The CDR3 sequence: CASSLGSGEEQYF. The CDR3 DNA reads TGTGCCAGCAGCTTGGGGTCTGGGGAGGAGCAGTACTTC.